A single sample gave rise to the 20 T cell receptor beta chains below, sequenced in a study of CD8 T cells in Susac syndrome. With random hexamers, reverse transcription was performed on roughly 0.5 to 1 ug of RNA. TCRdb recomputed calls from the immunoSEQ multiplex PCR reads with MiXCR, one row per CDR3 protein. The sample lists 100,000 to 150,000 distinct CDR3 sequences; over 90% were seen once. The sample consisted of CD4+ T cells from PBMCs. Receptors originate from a human donor in good health.

The chain uses TRBV29-1 and TRBJ2-1, with 11 bases lining up with TRBD2. The CDR3 consists of 14 residues. Germline V lookup: CDR1 SQVTM, CDR2 ANQGSEA. V lost 6 bases to trimming and J lost 5 bases; unmatched junction nucleotides: 6. This CDR3 reads CSVASGRINNEQFF. The CDR3 DNA is TGCAGCGTCGCTAGCGGGAGGATTAACAATGAGCAGTTCTTC.

The V and J genes are TRBV12-3 or TRBV12-4 and TRBJ2-2; D unresolved. This CDR3 region has 14 residues. V was clipped by 3 bases and J by 6 bases, with 11 bases between them. CDR3 protein: CASSFSTPAGELFF. In DNA, the CDR3 is TGTGCCAGCAGTTTTTCGACACCCGCCGGGGAGCTGTTTTTT.

The rearrangement joins TRBV23-1 to TRBJ1-1, with TRBD1 matching over 10 bases. TRBV23-1 belongs to the ORF category, with a function that is uncertain. The CDR3 runs 19 residues. Trimming removed 3 bases from V and 1 base from J; junction bases left unmatched: 14. DNA for the CDR3: TGCGCCAGCAGTCATCCCTCGCCGGGACAGGGGACTGAGAACACTGAAGCTTTCTTT. Translation: CASSHPSPGQGTENTEAFF.

The V and J genes are TRBV7-2 and TRBJ2-1; TRBD1 is a possible D gene (5 bases). The CDR3 loop spans 15 amino acids. V shed 2 bases and J shed 1 base, with 9 bases lying between them. In germline, CDR1 is SGHTA, CDR2 FQGNSA. CDR3 sequence (DNA): TGTGCCAGCAGCTTAACCCCAGGGTCCTACAATGAGCAGTTCTTC. As protein: CASSLTPGSYNEQFF.

The chain uses TRBV12-3 or TRBV12-4 and TRBJ2-2, with D maybe TRBD2 (6 bases). The V end was cut by 3 bases, the J end by 5 bases, with 7 bases between. The CDR3 runs to 13 residues. The CDR3 DNA reads as TGTGCCAGCAGTTTGACTAGAACCGGGGAGCTGTTTTTT. Translation gives CASSLTRTGELFF.

CDR3 residues: CASSADRGRETQYF. The CDR3 DNA reads as TGTGCCAGCAGTGCGGACAGGGGACGCGAGACCCAGTACTTC. The V call is TRBV7-2, the J call TRBJ2-5; 9 bases agree with TRBD1. V lost 6 bases, J lost 5 bases, and 7 bases stayed unmatched. Germline V CDR1 and CDR2: SGHTA, FQGNSA. The length of the CDR3 is 14 residues.

V is TRBV7-8 and J is TRBJ2-1, with 13 bases identical to TRBD2. V shed 5 bases, J shed 7 bases, and the junction held 5 bases outside the gene matches. Germline assignment: CDR1 SGHVS and CDR2 FQNEAQ. This CDR3 spans 15 amino acids. This CDR3 reads CASSVTSGRVNEQFF. As DNA, the CDR3 is TGTGCCAGCAGCGTAACTAGCGGGAGGGTTAATGAGCAGTTCTTC.

In its sample, this clonotype was seen once. CDR3 residues: CDGLAGEGEQFF. The CDR3 nucleotides read TGCGACGGACTAGCGGGAGAAGGTGAGCAGTTCTTC. The chain combines TRBV4-1 with TRBJ2-1; 13 bases match TRBD2. CDR1 and CDR2 from the germline V gene are MGHRA and YSYEKL. The CDR3 covers 12 residues.

The chain employs TRBV3-1 and TRBJ2-3; maybe TRBD2 (6 bases). The CDR3 consists of 12 residues. V was clipped by 4 bases and J by 12 bases, with 14 bases between them. In germline, CDR1 is LGHDT, CDR2 YNNKEL (reference sequence). The CDR3 is CASSLLAGSQYF. CDR3 sequence (DNA): TGTGCCAGCAGCCTTTTGGCGGGATCACAGTATTTT.

The chain recombines TRBV20-1 with TRBJ2-7, with D possibly TRBD1 on 7 matching bases. Trimming pared 3 bases from V and 3 bases from J, leaving 18 bases between. The CDR3 is 15 amino acids. From germline, CDR1 is DFQATT and CDR2 SNEGSKA (reference sequence). The DNA of the CDR3 is TGCAGTGCTAGGTTGAGGGCAGGGGGACTCTACGAGCAGTACTTC. Translated, it gives CSARLRAGGLYEQYF.

The chain links TRBV5-4 to TRBJ1-3, with D perhaps TRBD1 (5 bases). The V gene's germline CDR1 is SGHNT and CDR2 YYREEE (reference sequence). The CDR3 is 11 residues long. Between the trimmed V and J ends, which lost 10 bases and 4 bases, there was a span of 9 bases. The DNA of the CDR3 is TGTGCCGCGACAGAAGGAAACACCATATATTTT. Amino acid sequence: CAATEGNTIYF.

J is TRBJ2-7 and V is TRBV28; D not certain. Trimming cost V 11 bases and J 6 bases, with 17 bases left between them. The CDR3 extends over 12 amino acids. From germline, CDR1 is MDHEN and CDR2 SYDVKM. CDR3 residues: CAAGRTVREQYF. The CDR3 bases are TGTGCCGCCGGTAGGACCGTTCGCGAGCAGTACTTC.

The rearrangement links TRBV18 to TRBJ2-7, with a tentative D call TRBD1 (6 bases). The V gene's germline CDR1 is KGHSH and CDR2 LQKENI. Trimming took off 0 bases at V and 3 bases at J, with 18 bases between the two ends. The CDR3 length is 17 residues. CDR3: CASSPPGTREKDYEQYF. CDR3 in DNA: TGTGCCAGCTCACCACCGGGGACAAGGGAAAAGGACTACGAGCAGTACTTC.

This rearrangement joins TRBV5-1 to TRBJ2-1; 9 positions match TRBD2. J lost 0 bases, V lost 5 bases, and 3 bases had no gene match. CDR3 length: 15 residues. Per the germline V gene, CDR1 is SGHRS and CDR2 is YFSETQ. CDR3: CASRRAGGSYNEQFF. Written as DNA, the CDR3 is TGCGCCAGCAGAAGAGCGGGAGGCTCCTACAATGAGCAGTTCTTC.

The rearrangement uses TRBV7-2 and TRBJ2-7; a possible D gene is TRBD2 (6 bases). CDR3 length equals 15 residues. Between the trimmed V and J ends, which lost 1 base and 7 bases, there was a span of 17 bases. CDR1 is SGHTA and CDR2 is FQGNSA in the germline V gene. DNA of the CDR3: TGTGCCAGCAGCTTAGTTGCGGGATCATCGGGGGAGCAGTACTTC. It specifies CASSLVAGSSGEQYF.

The chain carries TRBV18 and TRBJ2-1, with 9 nucleotides matching TRBD1. The germline gives CDR1 KGHSH, CDR2 LQKENI. V dropped 3 bases and J dropped 8; count of bases not matched to a gene: 14. The CDR3 runs 17 residues. The CDR3: CASSPYNPGQGTHEQFF. In nucleotides, the CDR3 is TGTGCCAGCTCACCCTATAATCCGGGACAGGGAACCCATGAGCAGTTCTTC. Using reference TRBV18 and TRBJ2-1 for the parts outside the CDR3, the full variable domain is NAGVMQNPRHLVRRRGQEARLRCSPMKGHSHVYWYRQLPEEGLKFMVYLQKENIIDESGMPKERFSAEFPKEGPSILRIQQVVRGDSAAYFCASSPYNPGQGTHEQFFGPGTRLTVL.

This chain links TRBV19 with TRBJ1-1; D unresolved. V was pared by 4 bases and J by 4 bases, with 10 bases between. Per the germline V gene, CDR1 is LNHDA and CDR2 is SQIVND (reference sequence). The CDR3 totals 13 residues. The CDR3 DNA follows: TGTGCCAGTAGTACCGTCCGAGGCACTGAAGCTTTCTTT. Residues: CASSTVRGTEAFF. The complete variable domain, with remaining parts taken from reference TRBV19 and TRBJ1-1, reads DGGITQSPKYLFRKEGQNVTLSCEQNLNHDAMYWYRQDPGQGLRLIYYSQIVNDFQKGDIAEGYSVSREKKESFPLTVTSAQKNPTAFYLCASSTVRGTEAFFGQGTRLTVV.

This chain joins TRBV3-1 and TRBJ2-2, with 8 bases aligning to TRBD2. CDR3 length equals 12 residues. Unmatched junction bases numbered 4, after V lost 8 bases and J lost 8 bases. Germline assignment: CDR1 LGHDT and CDR2 YNNKEL (reference sequence). The CDR3 spells CASGGGRGELFF. The CDR3 bases are TGTGCCAGCGGTGGCGGGAGGGGGGAGCTGTTTTTT.

The chain combines TRBV28 with TRBJ2-2, with 7 bases aligning to TRBD1. The V gene's germline CDR1 is MDHEN and CDR2 SYDVKM. The CDR3 totals 14 residues. Trimming removed 6 bases from V and 7 bases from J; junction bases left unmatched: 8. The CDR3 reads CASRSTGYIGELFF. The DNA of the CDR3 is TGTGCCAGCAGATCGACAGGGTATATCGGGGAGCTGTTTTTT. Variable domain in full (rest from reference TRBV28 and TRBJ2-2): DVKVTQSSRYLVKRTGEKVFLECVQDMDHENMFWYRQDPGLGLRLIYFSYDVKMKEKGDIPEGYSVSREKKERFSLILESASTNQTSMYLCASRSTGYIGELFFGEGSRLTVL.

The J gene is TRBJ2-1, the V gene TRBV12-3 or TRBV12-4; D remains ambiguous. The ends were cut back, 3 bases at V and 6 bases at J, with 3 bases in the middle. The CDR3 length is 11 residues. The CDR3 region is CASSFSNEQFF. The CDR3 DNA follows: TGTGCCAGCAGTTTTTCCAATGAGCAGTTCTTC.